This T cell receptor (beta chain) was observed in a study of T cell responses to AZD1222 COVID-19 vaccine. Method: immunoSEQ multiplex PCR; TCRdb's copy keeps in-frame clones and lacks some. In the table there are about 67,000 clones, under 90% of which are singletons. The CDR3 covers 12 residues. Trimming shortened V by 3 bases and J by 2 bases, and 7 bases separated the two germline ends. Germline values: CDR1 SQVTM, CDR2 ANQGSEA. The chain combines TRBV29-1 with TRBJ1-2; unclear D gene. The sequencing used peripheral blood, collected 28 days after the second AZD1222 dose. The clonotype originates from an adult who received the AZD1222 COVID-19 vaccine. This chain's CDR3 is CSVEDGNYGYTF. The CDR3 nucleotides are TGCAGCGTTGAGGACGGAAACTATGGCTACACCTTC.